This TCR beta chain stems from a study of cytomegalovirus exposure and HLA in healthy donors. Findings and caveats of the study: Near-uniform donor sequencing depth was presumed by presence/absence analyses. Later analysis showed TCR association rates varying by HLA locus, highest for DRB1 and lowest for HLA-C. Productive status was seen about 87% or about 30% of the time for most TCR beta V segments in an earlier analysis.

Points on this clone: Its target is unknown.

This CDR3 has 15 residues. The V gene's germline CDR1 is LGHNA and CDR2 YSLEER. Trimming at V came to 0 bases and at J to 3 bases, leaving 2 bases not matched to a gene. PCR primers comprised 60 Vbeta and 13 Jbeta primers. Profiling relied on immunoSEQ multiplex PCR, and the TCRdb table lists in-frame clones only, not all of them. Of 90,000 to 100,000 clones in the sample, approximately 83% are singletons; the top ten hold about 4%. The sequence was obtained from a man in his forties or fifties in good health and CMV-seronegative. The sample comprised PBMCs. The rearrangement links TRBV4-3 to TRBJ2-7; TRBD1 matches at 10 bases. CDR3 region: CASSQETGGGYEQYF. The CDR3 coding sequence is TGCGCCAGCAGCCAAGAGACAGGGGGCGGCTACGAGCAGTACTTC.